These 9 T cell receptor beta chains were all obtained from the same sample, sequenced in a study of T cell responses to AZD1222 COVID-19 vaccine. Generated by immunoSEQ multiplex PCR, the TCRdb table keeps only in-frame clones and is missing some. The repertoire includes 100,000 to 150,000 clones, about 89% of them detected once, and 4.2% sits in the top ten. Sequencing used peripheral blood, obtained on day 0 of AZD1222 vaccination. The receptors stem from an adult in good health.

This chain connects TRBV4-1 to TRBJ1-3; 9 bases are a match to TRBD1. The germline gives CDR1 MGHRA, CDR2 YSYEKL. V shed 1 base, J shed 8 bases, and the junction held 6 bases outside the gene matches. The CDR3 covers 15 residues. In DNA form, the CDR3 reads TGCGCCAGCAGCCAAGTTCGGGACAGGGAGGACACCATATATTTT. Translated: CASSQVRDREDTIYF.

The chain recombines TRBV4-2 with TRBJ1-3; D not certain. Germline CDR1 is LGHNA and CDR2 is YNFKEQ. Trimming left V 0 bases short and J 2 bases short, with 17 bases between. The CDR3 totals 18 residues. Written as DNA, the CDR3 is TGTGCCAGCAGCCAAGAATCGTTGGCAGTGGGAGCTGGAAACACCATATATTTT. It codes for CASSQESLAVGAGNTIYF.

The chain joins TRBV9 to TRBJ2-7; 7 positions agree with TRBD1. From germline, CDR1 is SGDLS and CDR2 YYNGEE. This CDR3 is built from 13 residues. With V trimmed by 4 bases and J by 5 bases, 6 bases remained unmatched. The CDR3 region is CASSISTGNEQYF. For the CDR3, the DNA is TGTGCCAGCAGCATCTCGACAGGGAACGAGCAGTACTTC.

This rearrangement joins TRBV12-3 or TRBV12-4 to TRBJ2-7; TRBD2 might be the D (7 bases). The CDR3 loop spans 12 amino acids. Trimming removed 7 bases at V and 4 bases at J, with 11 bases between. The CDR3 loop reads CASTKGGYEQYF. The CDR3 DNA is TGTGCCAGCACCAAGGGGGGGTACGAGCAGTACTTC.

This clone was seen more than once but under ten times. V usage is TRBV29-1 and J usage is TRBJ2-3, with 9 bases lining up with TRBD1. Germline CDR1 and CDR2: SQVTM and ANQGSEA. The CDR3 covers 14 residues. With V trimmed by 4 bases and J by 4 bases, 6 bases remained unmatched. The CDR3, as DNA: TGCAGCGTTGGCGGGGGACAGGGTCCAGATACGCAGTATTTT. This codes for CSVGGGQGPDTQYF.

V usage is TRBV4-3 and J usage is TRBJ1-5; 8 bases agree with TRBD1. Per the germline V gene, CDR1 is LGHNA and CDR2 is YSLEER. CDR3 length: 15 residues. V shed 1 base, J shed 9 bases, and the junction held 8 bases outside the gene matches. Here the CDR3 reads CASSQVTGDNAPQHF. CDR3 coding DNA: TGCGCCAGCAGCCAAGTGACAGGGGATAATGCGCCCCAGCATTTT.

Only one count was recorded for this clone. This rearrangement joins TRBV18 to TRBJ1-5; D remains ambiguous. The CDR3 contains 12 residues. The germline V and J ends were trimmed by 6 bases and 6 bases, with 9 bases remaining between them. In germline, CDR1 is KGHSH, CDR2 LQKENI. The CDR3 nucleotides read TGTGCCAGCTCCACCCGGTCTCAGCCCCAGCATTTT. Translation: CASSTRSQPQHF. The whole variable domain, remainder taken from reference TRBV18 and TRBJ1-5, is NAGVMQNPRHLVRRRGQEARLRCSPMKGHSHVYWYRQLPEEGLKFMVYLQKENIIDESGMPKERFSAEFPKEGPSILRIQQVVRGDSAAYFCASSTRSQPQHFGDGTRLSIL.

This chain uses TRBV28 with TRBJ2-7, with 7 bases aligning to TRBD1. Germline V gives CDR1 MDHEN, CDR2 SYDVKM. Trimming removed 4 bases from V and 4 bases from J; junction bases left unmatched: 7. There are 14 residues in the CDR3. This chain's CDR3 is CASSSRDSDYEQYF. The CDR3, as DNA: TGTGCCAGCAGTTCCCGGGACAGCGATTACGAGCAGTACTTC.

The chain employs TRBV6-1 and TRBJ2-7; 7 bases align to TRBD2. The CDR3 loop spans 15 amino acids. CDR1 and CDR2 from the germline V gene are MNHNS and SASEGT. V lost 1 base, J lost 6 bases, and 9 bases stayed unmatched. CDR3 loop: CASSEDGWGGSEQYF. DNA of the CDR3: TGTGCCAGCAGTGAAGACGGATGGGGAGGGTCCGAGCAGTACTTC.